Following are 10 T cell receptor beta chains from one sample sequenced in a study of blood T cell repertoires in COVID-19 (dated by TCRdb to about 2020). Libraries were prepared through the immunoSEQ multiplex PCR assay. The source is immuneACCESS, and TCRdb retained only in-frame sequences with V and J called. Part of the clones is not carried over; for the studies checked, unresolved V genes explain less than half of this, and the remainder is unexplained. This sample lists 650,000 to 800,000 clones; 85% to 90% were detected once. 0.2% to 0.3% of the sample goes to the ten largest clones. Sequenced input: peripheral blood. Receptors originate from a woman aged 18-29 years with acute or convalescent COVID-19.

The CDR3 DNA reads TGTGCCAGCAGCCGCCGGGGGGGCACTGAAGCTTTCTTT. This sequence encodes CASSRRGGTEAFF. The chain combines TRBV11-3 with TRBJ1-1; weak D call: TRBD1 (5 bases). The CDR3 spans 13 residues. The ends were cut back, 5 bases at V and 4 bases at J, with 11 bases in the middle. Germline loops: CDR1 SGHNT, CDR2 YENEEA.

About this clone: One junction end disagrees with the germline gene, perhaps due to a read error. This sequence joins TRBV19 and TRBJ1-1, with D possibly matching TRBD1 (6 bases). This CDR3 is built from 14 residues. Germline CDR1 reads LNHDA; CDR2 reads SQIVND (reference sequence). CDR3: CAGSPGQFGTEAFF. CDR3 bases: TGTGCCGGTAGTCCCGGACAGTTTGGGACTGAAGCTTTCTTT.

The chain recombines TRBV19 with TRBJ2-2, with D possibly being TRBD2 (5 bases). The germline gives CDR1 LNHDA, CDR2 SQIVND (reference sequence). CDR3 length: 13 residues. Trimming cost V 10 bases and J 5 bases, with 14 bases left between them. Written as DNA, the CDR3 is TGTGCCACCCATGAGAGGGATACCGGGGAGCTGTTTTTT. Residues: CATHERDTGELFF. Using reference TRBV19 and TRBJ2-2 for the parts outside the CDR3, the full variable domain is DGGITQSPKYLFRKEGQNVTLSCEQNLNHDAMYWYRQDPGQGLRLIYYSQIVNDFQKGDIAEGYSVSREKKESFPLTVTSAQKNPTAFYLCATHERDTGELFFGEGSRLTVL.

About this clone itself: Other nucleotide sequences from this sample produce the same CDR3. The chain joins TRBV4-3 to TRBJ1-1, with 9 bases identical to TRBD1. CDR3 length equals 13 residues. CDR1 is LGHNA and CDR2 is YSLEER in the germline V gene. The ends lost 3 bases at V and 8 bases at J; junction bases unmatched: 4. CDR3 region: CASSQDRGTEAFF. The CDR3 region has the DNA TGCGCCAGCAGCCAGGACAGGGGTACCGAAGCTTTCTTT.

The chain has TRBV28 and TRBJ2-7; TRBD1 matches at 8 bases. V was clipped by 3 bases and J by 9 bases; unmatched bases: 7. Germline assignment: CDR1 MDHEN and CDR2 SYDVKM. The CDR3 covers 13 residues. The CDR3 DNA sequence: TGTGCCAGCAGTTTTGGGGGACAGGAGGGGCAGTACTTC. Protein sequence: CASSFGGQEGQYF.

The chain couples TRBV30 to TRBJ2-2, with D perhaps matching TRBD2 (5 bases). The CDR3 loop spans 13 amino acids. V lost 4 bases, J lost 1 base, and 7 bases lay in between. Germline CDR1 reads GTSNPN; CDR2 reads SVGIG (reference sequence). Here the CDR3 reads CAWNGGNTGELFF. CDR3 bases: TGTGCCTGGAACGGAGGGAACACCGGGGAGCTGTTTTTT. Drawing the rest from reference TRBV30 and TRBJ2-2, the complete variable domain is SQTIHQWPATLVQPVGSPLSLECTVEGTSNPNLYWYRQAAGRGLQLLFYSVGIGQISSEVPQNLSASRPQDRQFILSSKKLLLSDSGFYLCAWNGGNTGELFFGEGSRLTVL.

The chain is built from TRBV14 and TRBJ1-6, with D unresolved. This CDR3 region has 16 residues. The V end was cut by 1 base, the J end by 8 bases, with 15 bases between. From germline, CDR1 is SGHDN and CDR2 FVKESK. Here the CDR3 DNA reads TGTGCCAGCAGCCAAGTCGGCCCGGGAGTCGATTCACCCCTCCACTTT. Translated: CASSQVGPGVDSPLHF.

The V call is TRBV2, the J call TRBJ1-6; no clear D gene. Germline CDR1 is SNHLY and CDR2 is FYNNEI. V was clipped by 7 bases and J by 0 bases, with 4 bases between them. CDR3 length: 13 amino acids. This chain's CDR3 is CASTISYNSPLHF. CDR3 bases: TGTGCCAGCACTATCTCCTATAATTCACCCCTCCACTTT.

The rearrangement uses TRBV19 and TRBJ1-5, with 7 positions matching TRBD1. Trimming at V came to 5 bases and at J to 4 bases, leaving 5 bases not matched to a gene. This CDR3 is built from 14 residues. CDR1 and CDR2 (germline): LNHDA, SQIVND (reference sequence). The CDR3 loop reads CASSWDSTNQPQHF. The CDR3 nucleotides read TGTGCCAGTAGTTGGGACAGTACTAATCAGCCCCAGCATTTT. Full variable domain (outside the CDR3, taken from reference TRBV19 and TRBJ1-5): DGGITQSPKYLFRKEGQNVTLSCEQNLNHDAMYWYRQDPGQGLRLIYYSQIVNDFQKGDIAEGYSVSREKKESFPLTVTSAQKNPTAFYLCASSWDSTNQPQHFGDGTRLSIL.

The rearrangement joins TRBV12-3 or TRBV12-4 to TRBJ1-2, with D unresolved. This CDR3 spans 13 amino acids. Between the trimmed V and J ends, which lost 3 bases and 7 bases, there was a span of 12 bases. DNA for the CDR3: TGTGCCAGCAGTTTGAGCCAGGCGGGTGGCTACACCTTC. Its translation: CASSLSQAGGYTF.